The present entry profiles one T cell receptor (beta chain) with its context. This table comes from immunoSEQ multiplex PCR, and its TCRdb copy is limited to in-frame clones, with some not included. The data contain roughly 30,000 clones, over 70% of them singletons. These data come from a study of PD-L1 blockade in urothelial cancer. Study-wide background: It was at 3 weeks (second dose) and 6 weeks after treatment start that blood was analyzed.

The germline V and J ends were trimmed by 0 bases and 2 bases, with 11 bases remaining between them. CDR1 and CDR2 (germline): SGHDT, YYEEEE. CDR3 length: 16 amino acids. The time point denotes: pretreatment peripheral blood. Sequenced material: PBMCs, taken around atezolizumab (anti-PD-L1) treatment. This sequence was found in a man aged 55 to 70 with urothelial cancer. The gene calls are TRBV5-6 and TRBJ2-2; no clear D. This CDR3 reads CASSLVSARNTGELFF. The CDR3 region has the DNA TGTGCCAGCAGCTTGGTGTCTGCGAGAAACACCGGGGAGCTGTTTTTT.